What follows are 18 T cell receptor beta chains derived from one specimen sequenced in a study of beta chain features in type 1 diabetes. The sequenced template was cDNA made from the entire isolated RNA. Clones were sequenced by immunoSEQ multiplex PCR, and TCRdb holds only the in-frame ones, with some missing. The sample holds 850,000 to 900,000 clones, roughly 15% seen once. Material for sequencing was naive CD4+ T cells from blood. The receptors stem from a woman between 18 and 29 years old in good health.

The sample holds a few counts of this clone. The rearrangement uses TRBV14 and TRBJ2-7, with a tentative D call TRBD2 (5 bases). Trimming stripped 4 bases from V and 6 bases from J, with 13 bases between. Germline V gene lookup returns CDR1 SGHDN and CDR2 FVKESK. The CDR3 loop spans 13 amino acids. Written as DNA, the CDR3 is TGTGCCAGCAGCCCCCGAATCCGGGGCGAGCAGTACTTC. This sequence encodes CASSPRIRGEQYF.

The genes are TRBV6-1 and TRBJ2-1, with D perhaps matching TRBD1 or TRBD2 (5 bases each). The length of the CDR3 is 12 residues. The germline V gene encodes CDR1 MNHNS and CDR2 SASEGT. Trimming took 7 bases from V and 7 from J, leaving 11 bases between them. Written as DNA, the CDR3 is TGTGCCAGCAACTGGGGGTTTAATGAGCAGTTCTTC. Amino acids: CASNWGFNEQFF.

The gene calls are TRBV9 and TRBJ2-7, with D unclear. Trimming removed 2 bases at V and 5 bases at J, with 17 bases between. The CDR3 length is 15 residues. Looked up from germline, CDR1 is SGDLS and CDR2 is YYNGEE. CDR3 residues: CASSVGWEFSNEQYF. The DNA of the CDR3 is TGTGCCAGCAGCGTCGGCTGGGAATTTTCCAACGAGCAGTACTTC.

The chain couples TRBV5-4 to TRBJ2-1, with TRBD1 as a possible D gene (6 bases). The V end was cut by 0 bases, the J end by 7 bases, with 14 bases between. The CDR3 loop spans 15 amino acids. Germline-derived CDR1 and CDR2 are SGHNT and YYREEE (reference sequence). DNA for the CDR3: TGTGCCAGCAGCTTGGCTTCAGGACAGTCAAATGAGCAGTTCTTC. It is translated as CASSLASGQSNEQFF.

This clone was seen more than once but under ten times. V usage is TRBV7-8 and J usage is TRBJ1-3, with a possible D match to TRBD1 (6 bases). Germline V gene lookup returns CDR1 SGHVS and CDR2 FQNEAQ. V lost 5 bases, J lost 3 bases, and 11 bases lay in between. CDR3 length equals 14 residues. The CDR3 DNA follows: TGTGCCAGCAGCGTCATGACAGGTGGAAACACCATATATTTT. It yields the protein CASSVMTGGNTIYF.

V gene TRBV18 combines with J gene TRBJ2-7, with a weak D call TRBD1 (5 bases). There are 15 residues in the CDR3. Trimming pared 1 base from V and 3 bases from J, leaving 13 bases between. Germline CDR1 is KGHSH and CDR2 is LQKENI. The CDR3 DNA reads as TGTGCCAGCTCACCACAGGGGATCTCTCACTACGAGCAGTACTTC. This encodes CASSPQGISHYEQYF.

This clone has only a few counts. Different DNA sequences within this sample yield the same CDR3. The J gene is TRBJ2-1, the V gene TRBV9; D gene ambiguous. The CDR3 sequence is 15 residues long. Germline loops: CDR1 SGDLS, CDR2 YYNGEE. With 2 bases removed from V and 0 bases from J, the gap between germline ends came to 9 bases. The DNA for the CDR3 is TGTGCCAGCAGCGTGACTGGAAGCTCCTACAATGAGCAGTTCTTC. Translation: CASSVTGSSYNEQFF.

This clone occurred a few times. V gene TRBV6-1 combines with J gene TRBJ1-5, with 7 bases identical to TRBD1. The CDR3 covers 13 residues. The J segment lost 10 bases and the V segment lost 1 base, leaving 4 bases of the junction unmatched. The V gene's germline CDR1 is MNHNS and CDR2 SASEGT. CDR3 region: CASSEGQGDPQHF. The CDR3 DNA reads as TGTGCCAGCAGTGAAGGGCAGGGGGATCCCCAGCATTTT.

The chain recombines TRBV19 with TRBJ1-2; 7 nucleotides match TRBD1. Germline CDR1 reads LNHDA; CDR2 reads SQIVND (reference sequence). V lost 2 bases to trimming and J lost 0 bases; unmatched junction nucleotides: 6. The CDR3 runs to 16 residues. Here the CDR3 DNA reads TGTGCCAGTAGTATATTGGGGACAGCGGCTAACTATGGCTACACCTTC. Protein sequence: CASSILGTAANYGYTF.

In its sample, this clone was seen a few times. The chain combines TRBV21-1 with TRBJ2-3; TRBD1 reflects the table's D call only, with no check against the DNA. TRBV21-1 is deemed a pseudogene. The CDR3 extends over 15 amino acids. The CDR3 loop is CASSKEPGHTDTQYF. In nucleotides, the CDR3 is TGTGCCAGCAGCAAAGAGCCCGGACACACAGATACGCAGTATTTT.

The chain employs TRBV10-2 and TRBJ2-1; no reliable D call. Trimming removed 5 bases at V and 6 bases at J, with 14 bases between. In germline, CDR1 is WSHSY, CDR2 SAAADI. The CDR3 is 14 amino acids. For the CDR3, the DNA is TGCGCCAGCAGTAGAATAGCAAGAGGCAATGAGCAGTTCTTC. Translated, it gives CASSRIARGNEQFF.

The chain combines TRBV27 with TRBJ2-1; 12 bases map to TRBD2. After removal of 2 bases from V and 5 bases from J, the junction contained 4 bases not matched to a gene. Germline-derived CDR1 and CDR2 are MNHEY and SMNVEV (reference sequence). This CDR3 is 16 amino acids long. Written as DNA, the CDR3 is TGTGCCAGCAGTTTACTCCGGACTAGCGGGGACAATGAGCAGTTCTTC. The encoded protein is CASSLLRTSGDNEQFF.

This clone showed up just a few times. The chain combines TRBV20-1 with TRBJ1-4; D ambiguous. Germline V lookup: CDR1 DFQATT, CDR2 SNEGSKA (reference sequence). The CDR3 runs to 11 residues. The ends were cut back, 1 base at V and 10 bases at J, with 7 bases in the middle. CDR3 amino acids: CSARVNGKLFF. CDR3 bases: TGCAGTGCTAGAGTGAACGGAAAACTGTTTTTT.

This clone has a handful of counts. The chain carries TRBV9 and TRBJ2-7, with unresolved D. The V end was cut by 3 bases, the J end by 6 bases, with 19 bases between. In germline, CDR1 is SGDLS, CDR2 YYNGEE. The CDR3 spans 15 residues. CDR3: CASSAGPTSLFEQYF. For the CDR3, the DNA is TGTGCCAGCAGCGCCGGTCCGACCTCCCTCTTCGAGCAGTACTTC.

Concerning this clone itself: The sample holds other DNA sequences that translate to the same CDR3. This chain links TRBV7-2 with TRBJ1-1; D is unresolved. V lost 5 bases and J lost 0, with 10 bases in between. The V gene's germline CDR1 is SGHTA and CDR2 FQGNSA. The CDR3 has 14 amino acids. CDR3 residues: CASSLSGVNTEAFF. CDR3 DNA sequence: TGTGCCAGCAGCCTATCCGGAGTGAACACTGAAGCTTTCTTT. Full variable domain (outside the CDR3, taken from reference TRBV7-2 and TRBJ1-1): GAGVSQSPSNKVTEKGKDVELRCDPISGHTALYWYRQSLGQGLEFLIYFQGNSAPDKSGLPSDRFSAERTGGSVSTLTIQRTQQEDSAVYLCASSLSGVNTEAFFGQGTRLTVV.

The rearrangement links TRBV28 to TRBJ1-2, with a possible D match to TRBD1 (5 bases). Germline V lookup: CDR1 MDHEN, CDR2 SYDVKM. The V and J ends lost 7 bases and 0 bases respectively, with 21 bases between them. The CDR3 sequence is 17 residues long. CDR3 nucleotide sequence: TGTGCCAGCAACCTTAGGGGACTCCTAAAAGCTAACTATGGCTACACCTTC. Translation: CASNLRGLLKANYGYTF.

Many counts were recorded for this clone. The J gene is TRBJ2-7, the V gene TRBV10-3; D is possibly TRBD2 (6 bases). Germline V CDR1 and CDR2: ENHRY, SYGVKD. The CDR3 consists of 12 residues. The germline V and J ends were trimmed by 10 bases and 3 bases, with 13 bases remaining between them. The CDR3 spells CATRSGDYEQYF. As DNA, the CDR3 is TGTGCCACACGGTCGGGGGACTACGAGCAGTACTTC.

J is TRBJ2-1 and V is TRBV6-5; a weak D match, TRBD2 (6 bases). Germline lookup yields CDR1 MNHEY and CDR2 SVGAGI. V dropped 2 bases and J dropped 2 bases, with 13 bases sitting between them. The CDR3 length is 16 residues. CDR3 DNA: TGTGCCAGCAGTTACGGGGCTAGCGTCACCTACAATGAGCAGTTCTTC. This sequence encodes CASSYGASVTYNEQFF.